This T cell receptor beta chain appears in the sequencing data of a study of T cells in Graves' hyperthyroidism and ophthalmopathy (dated by TCRdb to 2018 to 2020). Background for the entire study: Peripheral blood samples were taken at the time of initial diagnosis, prior to any treatment. TCR V-J signatures able to tell the groups apart were searched for in a discovery cohort of 100 patients, of whom over 40 had Graves' ophthalmopathy and 55 to 60 had stable Graves' hyperthyroidism. The paper describes TCR Vbeta CDR3 sequencing of about 140 peripheral blood samples, made up of roughly 40 ophthalmopathy patients, approximately 76 hyperthyroidism patients and around 17 progressor patients. Prospective prediction of ophthalmopathy was tested in an independent validation cohort of under 20 hyperthyroidism patients and around 16 patients who later progressed to ophthalmopathy. Once sampling was done, hyperthyroidism patients were given methimazole at a starting dose of 30 mg daily, whereas ophthalmopathy patients were given high-dose intravenous methylprednisolone. The roughly 91 discovery patients were randomly divided into training and test sets at a 7:3 ratio. The study also compared thyroid tissue and blood T-cell repertoires from 5 to 7 Graves' hyperthyroidism patients. The paper as a whole reports these results and caveats: During validation, the model predicted progression to ophthalmopathy a median of about 6.3 months ahead of onset, with approximately 70% sensitivity and around 73% specificity. No statistical method was used to set the sample size in advance, and investigators knew the group allocation. A model built on a 13 V-J signature distinguished ophthalmopathy from stable hyperthyroidism, reaching over 85% sensitivity and around 81% specificity in cross-validation and 80%/75% in testing. Most expanded thyroid clonotypes (frequency above 0.001) were also detected in blood, a finding suggesting that blood repertoires may reflect thyroid immune responses.

There are 12 amino acids in the CDR3, from cysteine to phenylalanine inclusive. Just the 36-base CDR3 DNA is kept, in frame starting at base 1. The V end loses 2 bases and the J end loses 5 bases, and a stretch of 3 bases separates them. The CDR1 and CDR2 encoded by the germline V gene are KGHSH and LQKENI. TCR beta CDR3 regions were amplified from RNA transcripts. The TCR CDR3 was subjected to a first round of RT-PCR using the HTBI primer set and the Qiagen OneStep RT-PCR kit. A second multiplex PCR round built the libraries, followed by size selection and purification. Libraries were sequenced paired-end with 100 bp reads on an Illumina HiSeq2000. The paper's data handling went like this. SOAPnuke was used to process the raw data, throwing out any read that contained adapters or uncalled bases, had a mean Phred below 15, or lacked an exact constant-primer or identifier match. COPE v1.2.5 was used to merge the high-quality paired reads, and each unique nucleotide sequence was defined as a clonotype. Clonotypes were aligned to IMGT TRBV, TRBD and TRBJ reference segments using MiTCR v1.1. The analysis included only V-J combinations with a frequency above 0.0001, which together covered around 99% of the repertoires. The TCS score was defined as the ratio of F50 (clonal expansion) to E x V (chaos), calculated using BLOSUM62-based TCRdist between CDR3 peptides within each V-J. Welch's t-statistics and random forest reduced 500 to 650 V-J features to roughly 13, which were used in a naive Bayes classifier (R e1071). TCRdb passed the public sequencing reads through fastp at Q25 and MiXCR, retaining productive beta sequences. Rows merge per CDR3 protein into single entries with the most common DNA and genes. TCRdb's processing, not the authors', yielded these V and J calls. For this sample the table gives a few hundred thousand distinct CDR3 sequences, of which approximately 14% were detected only once. The top ten clonotypes cover 14% of the sample.

This clonotype came up many times. The antigen this receptor binds is unknown. Per-base quality was not reported, and no clone a single base away is much larger than it. A patient counted as having stable Graves' hyperthyroidism if no progression to ophthalmopathy occurred over 18 months of follow-up. Hyperthyroidism patients were newly diagnosed, had a disease duration of under 2 months, and were aged 18 to 65 years. Any patient with an uncontrolled infection, another autoimmune disease, pregnancy or lactation was excluded. Diagnoses were based on clinical symptoms, serum thyroxine and TRAb, thyroid ultrasound and orbital computed tomography. PBMCs were separated from roughly 10 ml of fresh peripheral blood using Ficoll-Paque density gradient centrifugation. Total RNA was extracted with Trizol reagent, and quality was checked on an Agilent 2100 Bioanalyzer.

The sample comprised blood. The V and J segments used are TRBV18 and TRBJ2-2, with an unclear D gene assignment. The clonotype comes from a woman between 18 and 30 years old with Graves' hyperthyroidism. The DNA sequence is as follows: TGTGCCAGCTCACCAGTGACCGGGGAGCTGTTTTTT. The resulting protein is CASSPVTGELFF. With the portions outside the CDR3 filled from the reference TRBV18 and TRBJ2-2 genes, the complete variable region becomes NAGVMQNPRHLVRRRGQEARLRCSPMKGHSHVYWYRQLPEEGLKFMVYLQKENIIDESGMPKERFSAEFPKEGPSILRIQQVVRGDSAAYFCASSPVTGELFFGEGSRLTVL.